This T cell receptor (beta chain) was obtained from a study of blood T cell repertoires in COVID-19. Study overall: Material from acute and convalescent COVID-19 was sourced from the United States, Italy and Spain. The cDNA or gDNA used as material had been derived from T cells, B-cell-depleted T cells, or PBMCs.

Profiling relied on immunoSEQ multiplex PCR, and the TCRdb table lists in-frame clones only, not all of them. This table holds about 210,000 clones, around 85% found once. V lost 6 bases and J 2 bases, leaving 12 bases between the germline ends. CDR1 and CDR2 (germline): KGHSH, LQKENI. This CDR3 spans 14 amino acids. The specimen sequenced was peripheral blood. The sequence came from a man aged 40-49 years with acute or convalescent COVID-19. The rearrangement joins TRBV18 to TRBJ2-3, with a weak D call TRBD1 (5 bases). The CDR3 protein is CASSLDSVTDTQYF. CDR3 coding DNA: TGTGCCAGCTCTTTAGACAGCGTCACAGATACGCAGTATTTT.